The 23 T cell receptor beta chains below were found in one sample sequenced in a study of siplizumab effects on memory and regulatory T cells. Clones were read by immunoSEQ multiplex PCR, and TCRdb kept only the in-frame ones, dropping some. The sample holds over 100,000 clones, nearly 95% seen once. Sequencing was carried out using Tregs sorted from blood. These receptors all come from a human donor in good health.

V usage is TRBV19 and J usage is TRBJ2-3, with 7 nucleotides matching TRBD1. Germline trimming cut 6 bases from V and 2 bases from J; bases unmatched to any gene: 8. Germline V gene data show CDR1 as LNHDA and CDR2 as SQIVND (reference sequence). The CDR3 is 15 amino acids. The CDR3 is CASRRRQGITDTQYF. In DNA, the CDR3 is TGTGCCAGTAGAAGGAGACAGGGTATCACAGATACGCAGTATTTT.

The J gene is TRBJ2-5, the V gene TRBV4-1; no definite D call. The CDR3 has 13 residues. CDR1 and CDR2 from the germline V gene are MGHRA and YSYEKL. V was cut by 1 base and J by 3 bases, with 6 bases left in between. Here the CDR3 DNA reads TGCGCCAGCAGCCAAGTATGGGAAGAGACCCAGTACTTC. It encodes CASSQVWEETQYF.

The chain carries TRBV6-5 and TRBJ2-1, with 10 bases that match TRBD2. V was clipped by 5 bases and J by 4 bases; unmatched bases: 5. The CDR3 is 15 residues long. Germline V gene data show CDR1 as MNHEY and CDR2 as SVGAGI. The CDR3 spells CASSPERGGYNEQFF. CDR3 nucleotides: TGTGCCAGCAGTCCCGAGCGGGGGGGTTACAATGAGCAGTTCTTC.

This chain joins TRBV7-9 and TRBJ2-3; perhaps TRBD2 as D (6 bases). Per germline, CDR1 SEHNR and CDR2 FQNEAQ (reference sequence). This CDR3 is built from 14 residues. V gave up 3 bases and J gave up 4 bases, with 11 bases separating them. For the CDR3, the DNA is TGTGCCAGCAGCTTTGTCGGGGACTCAGATACGCAGTATTTT. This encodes CASSFVGDSDTQYF. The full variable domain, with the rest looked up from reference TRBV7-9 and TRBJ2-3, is DTGVSQNPRHKITKRGQNVTFRCDPISEHNRLYWYRQTLGQGPEFLTYFQNEAQLEKSRLLSDRFSAERPKGSFSTLEIQRTEQGDSAMYLCASSFVGDSDTQYFGPGTRLTVL.

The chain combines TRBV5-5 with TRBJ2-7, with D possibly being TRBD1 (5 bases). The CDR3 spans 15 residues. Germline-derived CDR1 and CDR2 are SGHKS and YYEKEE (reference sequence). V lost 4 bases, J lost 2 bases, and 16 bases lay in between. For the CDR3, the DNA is TGTGCCAGCAGCCCTTTCTTAGACAGCCCCTACGAGCAGTACTTC. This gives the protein CASSPFLDSPYEQYF.

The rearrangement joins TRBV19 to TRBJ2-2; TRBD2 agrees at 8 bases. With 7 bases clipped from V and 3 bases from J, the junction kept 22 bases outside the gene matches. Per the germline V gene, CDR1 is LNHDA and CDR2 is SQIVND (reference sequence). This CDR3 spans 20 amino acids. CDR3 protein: CASTRSRGGGRFGYTGELFF. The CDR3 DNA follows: TGTGCCAGTACCCGATCTAGGGGTGGCGGGAGGTTCGGGTACACCGGGGAGCTGTTTTTT.

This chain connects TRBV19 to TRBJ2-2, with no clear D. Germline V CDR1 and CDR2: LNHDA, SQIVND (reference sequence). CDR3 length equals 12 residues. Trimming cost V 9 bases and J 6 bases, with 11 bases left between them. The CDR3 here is CASSLSSGELFF. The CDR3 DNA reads TGTGCCAGCAGCCTTAGTTCCGGGGAGCTGTTTTTT.

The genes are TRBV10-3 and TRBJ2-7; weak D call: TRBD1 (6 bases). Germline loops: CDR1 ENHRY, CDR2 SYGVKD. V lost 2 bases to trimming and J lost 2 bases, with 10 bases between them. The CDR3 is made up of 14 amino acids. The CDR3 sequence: CAISEKGDPYEQYF. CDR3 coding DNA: TGTGCCATCAGTGAGAAGGGGGACCCCTACGAGCAGTACTTC.

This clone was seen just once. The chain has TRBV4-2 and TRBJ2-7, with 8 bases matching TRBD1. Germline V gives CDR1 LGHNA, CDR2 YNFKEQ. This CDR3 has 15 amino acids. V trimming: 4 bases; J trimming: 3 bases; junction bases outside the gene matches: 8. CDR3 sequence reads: CASSLRQGSGYEQYF. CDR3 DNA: TGTGCCAGCAGCCTAAGACAGGGGAGTGGCTACGAGCAGTACTTC.

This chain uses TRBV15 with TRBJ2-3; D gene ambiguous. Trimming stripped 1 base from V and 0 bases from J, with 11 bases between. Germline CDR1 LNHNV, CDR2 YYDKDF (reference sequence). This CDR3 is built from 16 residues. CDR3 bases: TGTGCCACCAGCAGAGTCCGCACAGCTAGCACAGATACGCAGTATTTT. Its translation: CATSRVRTASTDTQYF.

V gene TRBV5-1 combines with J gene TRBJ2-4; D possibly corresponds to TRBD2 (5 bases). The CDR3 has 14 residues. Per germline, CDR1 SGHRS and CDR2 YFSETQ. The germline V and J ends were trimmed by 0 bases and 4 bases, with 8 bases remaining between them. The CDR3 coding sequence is TGCGCCAGCAGCTTGGGGTCGGGGAAAAACATTCAGTACTTC. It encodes CASSLGSGKNIQYF.

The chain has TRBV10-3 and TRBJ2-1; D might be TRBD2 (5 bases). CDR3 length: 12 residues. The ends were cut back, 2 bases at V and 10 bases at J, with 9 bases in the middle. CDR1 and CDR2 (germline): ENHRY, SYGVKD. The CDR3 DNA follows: TGTGCCATCAGTGAGAAAGCGGCCGAGCAGTTCTTC. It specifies CAISEKAAEQFF.

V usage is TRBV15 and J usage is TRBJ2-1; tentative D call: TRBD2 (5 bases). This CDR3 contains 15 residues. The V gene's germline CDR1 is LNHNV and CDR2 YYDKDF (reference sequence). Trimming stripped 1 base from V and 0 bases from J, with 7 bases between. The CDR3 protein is CATSRAGSSYNEQFF. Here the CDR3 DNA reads TGTGCCACCAGCAGAGCTGGGAGCTCCTACAATGAGCAGTTCTTC.

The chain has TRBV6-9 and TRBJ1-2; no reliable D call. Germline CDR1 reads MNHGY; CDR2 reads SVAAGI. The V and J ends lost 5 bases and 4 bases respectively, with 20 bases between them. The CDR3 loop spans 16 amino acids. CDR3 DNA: TGTGCCAGCAGTAAAATTGCTTACGGAAAGACCTATGGCTACACCTTC. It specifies CASSKIAYGKTYGYTF.

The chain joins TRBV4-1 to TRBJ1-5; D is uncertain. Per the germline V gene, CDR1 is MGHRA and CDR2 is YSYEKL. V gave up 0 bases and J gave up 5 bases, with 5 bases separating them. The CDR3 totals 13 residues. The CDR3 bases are TGCGCCAGCAGCCAAGACAGTTATCAGCCCCAGCATTTT. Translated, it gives CASSQDSYQPQHF.

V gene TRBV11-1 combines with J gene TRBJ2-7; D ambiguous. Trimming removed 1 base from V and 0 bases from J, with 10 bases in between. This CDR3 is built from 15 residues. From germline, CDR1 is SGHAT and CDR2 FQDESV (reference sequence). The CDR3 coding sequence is TGTGCCAGCAGCTTAGGGCAGTCAAGCTCCTACGAGCAGTACTTC. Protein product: CASSLGQSSSYEQYF.

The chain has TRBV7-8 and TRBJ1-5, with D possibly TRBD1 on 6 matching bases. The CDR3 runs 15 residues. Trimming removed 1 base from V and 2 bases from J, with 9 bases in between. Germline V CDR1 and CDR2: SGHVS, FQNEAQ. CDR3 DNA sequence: TGTGCCAGCAGCTTAGGGACAGTGGGCAATCAGCCCCAGCATTTT. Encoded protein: CASSLGTVGNQPQHF.

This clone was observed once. The CDR3 loop reads CACPPPGAYGYTF. The CDR3 nucleotides read TGTGCCTGTCCGCCCCCGGGGGCCTATGGCTACACCTTC. The rearrangement links TRBV30 to TRBJ1-2; perhaps TRBD1 as D (6 bases). The CDR3 sequence is 13 residues long. Trimming left V 6 bases short and J 4 bases short, with 15 bases between. CDR1 GTSNPN and CDR2 SVGIG come from the germline V gene (reference sequence).

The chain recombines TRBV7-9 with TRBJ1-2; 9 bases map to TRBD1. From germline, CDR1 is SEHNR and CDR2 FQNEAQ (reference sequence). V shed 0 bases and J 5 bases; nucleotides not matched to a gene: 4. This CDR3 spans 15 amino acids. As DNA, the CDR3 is TGTGCCAGCAGCTTAGCGTCGGGACAGGGTTATGGCTACACCTTC. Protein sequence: CASSLASGQGYGYTF. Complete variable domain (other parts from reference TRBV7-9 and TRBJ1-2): DTGVSQNPRHKITKRGQNVTFRCDPISEHNRLYWYRQTLGQGPEFLTYFQNEAQLEKSRLLSDRFSAERPKGSFSTLEIQRTEQGDSAMYLCASSLASGQGYGYTFGSGTRLTVV.

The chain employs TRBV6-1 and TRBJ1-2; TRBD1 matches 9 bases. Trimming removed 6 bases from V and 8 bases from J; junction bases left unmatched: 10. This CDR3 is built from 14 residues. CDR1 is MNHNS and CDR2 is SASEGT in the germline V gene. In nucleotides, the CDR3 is TGTGCCAGCAGGGGAGGACAGGGGTCTTCGGGCTACACCTTC. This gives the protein CASRGGQGSSGYTF.

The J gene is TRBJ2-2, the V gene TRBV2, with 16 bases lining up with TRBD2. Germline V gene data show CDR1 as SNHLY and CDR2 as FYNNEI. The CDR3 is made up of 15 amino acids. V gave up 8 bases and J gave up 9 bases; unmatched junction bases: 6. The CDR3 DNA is TGTGCCAGCCACGGGACTAGCGGGAGGGCGTGGGAGCTGTTTTTT. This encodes CASHGTSGRAWELFF.

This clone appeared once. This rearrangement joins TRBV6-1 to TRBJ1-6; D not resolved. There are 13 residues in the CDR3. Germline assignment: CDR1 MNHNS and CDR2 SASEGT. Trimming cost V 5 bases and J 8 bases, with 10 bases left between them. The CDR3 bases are TGTGCCAGCAGTCTGGCAGAGTATTCACCCCTCCACTTT. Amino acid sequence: CASSLAEYSPLHF.

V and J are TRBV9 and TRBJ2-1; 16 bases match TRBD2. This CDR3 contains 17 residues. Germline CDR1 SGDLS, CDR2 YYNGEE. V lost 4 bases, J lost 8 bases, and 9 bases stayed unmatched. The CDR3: CASSTGLAGGHVDEQFF. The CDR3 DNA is TGTGCCAGCAGCACGGGACTAGCGGGAGGGCACGTAGATGAGCAGTTCTTC.